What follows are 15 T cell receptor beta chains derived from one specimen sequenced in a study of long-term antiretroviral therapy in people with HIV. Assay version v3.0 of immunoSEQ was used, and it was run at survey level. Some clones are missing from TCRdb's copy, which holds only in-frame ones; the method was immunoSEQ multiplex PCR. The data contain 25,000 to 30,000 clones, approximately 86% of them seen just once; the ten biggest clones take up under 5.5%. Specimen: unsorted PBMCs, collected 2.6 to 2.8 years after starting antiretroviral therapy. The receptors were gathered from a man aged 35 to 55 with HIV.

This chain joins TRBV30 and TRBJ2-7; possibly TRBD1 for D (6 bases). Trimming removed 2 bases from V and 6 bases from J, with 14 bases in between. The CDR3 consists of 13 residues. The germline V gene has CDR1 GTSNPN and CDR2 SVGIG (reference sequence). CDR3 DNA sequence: TGTGCCTGGAGTTATACAGGGATCGGCGAGCAGTACTTC. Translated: CAWSYTGIGEQYF.

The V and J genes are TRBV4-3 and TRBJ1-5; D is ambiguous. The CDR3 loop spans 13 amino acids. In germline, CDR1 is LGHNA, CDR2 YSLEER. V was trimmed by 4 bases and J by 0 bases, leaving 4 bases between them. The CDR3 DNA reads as TGCGCCAGCAGCCCAAATAGCAATCAGCCCCAGCATTTT. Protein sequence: CASSPNSNQPQHF.

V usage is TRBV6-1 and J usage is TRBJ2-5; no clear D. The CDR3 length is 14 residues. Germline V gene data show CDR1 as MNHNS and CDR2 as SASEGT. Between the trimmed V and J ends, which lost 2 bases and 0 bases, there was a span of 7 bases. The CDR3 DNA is TGTGCCAGCAGTGAATGGGGTGACCAAGAGACCCAGTACTTC. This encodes CASSEWGDQETQYF.

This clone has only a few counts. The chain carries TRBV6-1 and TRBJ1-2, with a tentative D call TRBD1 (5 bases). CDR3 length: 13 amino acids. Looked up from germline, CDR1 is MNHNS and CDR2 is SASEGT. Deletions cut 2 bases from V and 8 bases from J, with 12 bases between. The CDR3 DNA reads TGTGCCAGCAGTGAAAGGGGTTTACGCGGCTACACCTTC. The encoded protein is CASSERGLRGYTF.

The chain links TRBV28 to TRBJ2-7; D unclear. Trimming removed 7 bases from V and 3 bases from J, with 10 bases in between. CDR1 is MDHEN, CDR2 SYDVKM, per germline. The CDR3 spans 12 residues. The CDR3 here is CASTGVGYEQYF. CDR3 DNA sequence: TGTGCCAGCACTGGGGTCGGCTACGAGCAGTACTTC. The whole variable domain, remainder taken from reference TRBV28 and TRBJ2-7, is DVKVTQSSRYLVKRTGEKVFLECVQDMDHENMFWYRQDPGLGLRLIYFSYDVKMKEKGDIPEGYSVSREKKERFSLILESASTNQTSMYLCASTGVGYEQYFGPGTRLTVT.

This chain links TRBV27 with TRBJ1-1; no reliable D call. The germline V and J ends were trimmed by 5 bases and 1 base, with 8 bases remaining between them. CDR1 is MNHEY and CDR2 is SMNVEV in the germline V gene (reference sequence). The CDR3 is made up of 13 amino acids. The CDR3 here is CASSPGWNTEAFF. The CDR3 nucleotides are TGTGCCAGCAGTCCGGGATGGAACACTGAAGCTTTCTTT.

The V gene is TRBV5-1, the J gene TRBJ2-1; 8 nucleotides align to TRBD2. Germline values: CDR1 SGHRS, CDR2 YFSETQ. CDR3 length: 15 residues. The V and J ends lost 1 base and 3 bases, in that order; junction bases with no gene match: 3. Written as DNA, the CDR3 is TGCGCCAGCAGCTTGTCACTAGCGGTCTACAATGAGCAGTTCTTC. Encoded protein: CASSLSLAVYNEQFF.

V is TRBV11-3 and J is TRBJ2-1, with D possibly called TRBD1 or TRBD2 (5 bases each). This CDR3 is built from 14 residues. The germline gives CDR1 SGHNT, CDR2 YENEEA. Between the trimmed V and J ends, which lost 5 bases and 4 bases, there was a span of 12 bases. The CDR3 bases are TGTGCCAGCAGCGACCGGGACCATTACAATGAGCAGTTCTTC. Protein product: CASSDRDHYNEQFF.

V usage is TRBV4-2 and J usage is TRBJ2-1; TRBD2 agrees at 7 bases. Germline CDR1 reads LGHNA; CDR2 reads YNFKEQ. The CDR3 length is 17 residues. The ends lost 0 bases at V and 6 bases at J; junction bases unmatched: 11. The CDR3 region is CASSQEGLAAFINEQFF. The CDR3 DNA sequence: TGTGCCAGCAGCCAAGAGGGTCTAGCGGCCTTTATCAATGAGCAGTTCTTC.

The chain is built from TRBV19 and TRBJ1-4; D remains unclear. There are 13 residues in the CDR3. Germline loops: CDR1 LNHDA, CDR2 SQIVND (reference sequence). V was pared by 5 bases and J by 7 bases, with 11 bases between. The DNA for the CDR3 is TGTGCCAGTAGTGTTGTCAGCGGTGAAAAACTGTTTTTT. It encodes CASSVVSGEKLFF.

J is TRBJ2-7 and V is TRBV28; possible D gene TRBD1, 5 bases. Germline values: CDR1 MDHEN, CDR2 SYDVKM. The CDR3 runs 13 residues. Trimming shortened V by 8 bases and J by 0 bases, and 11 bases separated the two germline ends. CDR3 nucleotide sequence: TGTGCCAGCGGATACAGGACCTCCTACGAGCAGTACTTC. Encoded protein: CASGYRTSYEQYF.

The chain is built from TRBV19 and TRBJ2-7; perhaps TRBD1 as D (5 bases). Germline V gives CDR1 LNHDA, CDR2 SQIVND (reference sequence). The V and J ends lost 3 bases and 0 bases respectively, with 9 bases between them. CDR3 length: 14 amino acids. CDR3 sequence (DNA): TGTGCCAGTAGTATTTCGGACACCTCCTACGAGCAGTACTTC. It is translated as CASSISDTSYEQYF. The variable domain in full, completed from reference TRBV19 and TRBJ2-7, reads DGGITQSPKYLFRKEGQNVTLSCEQNLNHDAMYWYRQDPGQGLRLIYYSQIVNDFQKGDIAEGYSVSREKKESFPLTVTSAQKNPTAFYLCASSISDTSYEQYFGPGTRLTVT.

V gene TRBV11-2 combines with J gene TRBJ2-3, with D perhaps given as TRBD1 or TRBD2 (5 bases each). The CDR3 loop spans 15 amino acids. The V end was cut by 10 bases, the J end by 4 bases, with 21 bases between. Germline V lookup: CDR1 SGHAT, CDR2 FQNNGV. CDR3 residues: CATSLSGSGADTQYF. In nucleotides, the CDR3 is TGTGCCACCTCTCTGTCAGGGTCCGGGGCAGATACGCAGTATTTT.

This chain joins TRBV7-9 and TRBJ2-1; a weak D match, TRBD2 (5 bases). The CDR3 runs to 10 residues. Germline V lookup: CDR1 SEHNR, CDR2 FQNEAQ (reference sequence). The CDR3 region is CAERPNEQFF. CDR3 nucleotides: TGTGCAGAGCGGCCCAATGAGCAGTTCTTC.

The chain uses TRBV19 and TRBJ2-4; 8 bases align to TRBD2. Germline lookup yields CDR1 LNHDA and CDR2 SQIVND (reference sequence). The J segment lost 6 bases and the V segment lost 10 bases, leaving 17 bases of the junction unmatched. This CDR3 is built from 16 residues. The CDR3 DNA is TGTGCCACCGGCCGGCTAGCGGGTTTAAAGGCAAACATTCAGTACTTC. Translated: CATGRLAGLKANIQYF.